The entry below describes one T cell receptor beta chain. This CDR3 spans 13 amino acids. The ends were cut back, 0 bases at V and 4 bases at J, with 4 bases in the middle. Germline V gives CDR1 MNHEY, CDR2 SMNVEV (reference sequence). Data came from immunoSEQ multiplex PCR; TCRdb stores just in-frame clones and leaves some out. Here the sample spans about 140,000 clones, approximately 90% being singletons. This record belongs to a study of T cell responses to AZD1222 COVID-19 vaccine. The specimen comprised peripheral blood, sampled on day 0 of AZD1222 vaccination. This clonotype originated in an adult in good health. The chain uses TRBV27 and TRBJ2-1, with D uncertain. Here the CDR3 DNA reads TGTGCCAGCAGTTTATCGGATTACAATGAGCAGTTCTTC. Its protein is CASSLSDYNEQFF.